This TCR beta chain was identified in a study of cytomegalovirus exposure and HLA in healthy donors. Study information: Of some 400 genotyped donors, roughly 81% grouped in the Caucasian-associated ancestry cluster.

The germline V gene has CDR1 SNHLY and CDR2 FYNNEI. CDR3 length: 12 amino acids. With 10 bases removed from V and 4 bases from J, the gap between germline ends came to 11 bases. The PCR was carried out with 60 Vbeta primers and 13 Jbeta primers. Clones were sequenced by immunoSEQ multiplex PCR, and TCRdb holds only the in-frame ones, with some missing. The sample includes around 200,000 clones, around 79% seen only once; the top ten take around 4.3%. Sequencing was carried out using PBMCs. This TCR was sampled from a woman in her thirties in good health and CMV-seropositive. V usage is TRBV2 and J usage is TRBJ2-1, with D perhaps TRBD1 (6 bases). DNA for the CDR3: TGTGCCAACGGACAGTCGTACAATGAGCAGTTCTTC. Encoded protein: CANGQSYNEQFF.